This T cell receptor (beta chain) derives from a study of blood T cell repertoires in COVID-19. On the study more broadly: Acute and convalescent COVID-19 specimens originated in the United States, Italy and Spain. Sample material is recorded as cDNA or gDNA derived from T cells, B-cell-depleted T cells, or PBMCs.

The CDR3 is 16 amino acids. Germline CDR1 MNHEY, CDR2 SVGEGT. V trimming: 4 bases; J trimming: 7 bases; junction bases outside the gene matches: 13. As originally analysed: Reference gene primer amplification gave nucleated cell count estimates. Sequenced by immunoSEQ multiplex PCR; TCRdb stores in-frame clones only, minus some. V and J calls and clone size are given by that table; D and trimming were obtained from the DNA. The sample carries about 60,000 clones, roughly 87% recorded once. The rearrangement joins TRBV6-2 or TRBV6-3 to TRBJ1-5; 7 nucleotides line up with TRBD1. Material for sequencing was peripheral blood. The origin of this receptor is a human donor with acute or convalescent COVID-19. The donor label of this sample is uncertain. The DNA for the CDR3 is TGTGCCAGCAGTTCCGAAGCAGGGGGATCTGGGCAGCCCCAGCATTTT. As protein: CASSSEAGGSGQPQHF.